This TCR beta chain was sequenced for a study of blood T cell repertoires in COVID-19. In the study overall: Spain, Italy and the United States supplied samples that represented acute and convalescent COVID-19. PBMCs, B-cell-depleted T cells, or T cells provided the cDNA or gDNA that made up the material.

Methods used by the authors: For nucleated cells, counts were estimated from reference gene primer amplification. Repertoires were generated with immunoSEQ multiplex PCR, while TCRdb's copy carries only in-frame clones and drops some. D and trimming were read from the DNA, whereas the V and J calls and clone size are those reported in that table. Of about 280,000 clones listed, 80% to 90% are singletons. V was pared by 3 bases and J by 4 bases, with 9 bases between. This CDR3 contains 12 residues. Germline-derived CDR1 and CDR2 are DFQATT and SNEGSKA (reference sequence). Input material: peripheral blood. The sequence derives from a man aged 35 to 55 with acute or convalescent COVID-19. The gene calls are TRBV20-1 and TRBJ1-1; TRBD1 is a possible D gene (5 bases). This CDR3 is CSASLGGTEAFF. In nucleotides, the CDR3 is TGCAGTGCTAGTCTGGGGGGCACTGAAGCTTTCTTT.